This section outlines one T cell receptor beta chain sequence together with its context. This clone's antigen is unknown. No base quality information exists; no much larger clone differs at one position. This sample was included in a study of cytomegalovirus exposure and HLA in healthy donors (dated by TCRdb to the late 2010s). Regarding the complete study: An earlier analysis of under 600 of the donors reported 250 to 300 Gb of sequence data and about 100 million unique TCR beta sequences from about 200 million T cells. Roughly 320 gigabases of sequencing data and approximately 91 million unique TCR sequences made up an early release that covered 500 to 700 HLA-typed donors. Of the 350 to 450 genotyped donors, 65% to 90% were placed in the genetic ancestry cluster associated with self-reported Caucasian donors. The study aimed to test whether signatures of past pathogen exposure could be identified by cataloging public T cell receptors. The study used immunosequencing to profile the T cell repertoires of 670 or so subjects and linked those repertoires to cytomegalovirus serostatus. A separate validation cohort of roughly 110 different subjects was used in addition to the roughly 700-subject first cohort. To predict cytomegalovirus infection status, the study brought together high-throughput TCR immunosequencing, statistical association of individual TCRs with disease status, and machine learning. A later analysis re-analyzed previously published TCR beta repertoires from roughly 600 donors and added high-resolution HLA genotyping to study TCR occurrence patterns. The later analysis used no new phenotypic data to find candidate immune exposures, relying instead on TCR beta sequences and their occurrence across donors. An earlier analysis of around 640 of the donors used high-throughput TCR beta sequencing to judge whether each TCR beta V gene segment behaved as functional or pseudogenic. Donor age, sex, ethnicity and CMV serostatus were compiled alongside the repertoire data. A later genetic analysis used genome-wide SNP genotypes for about 60% of the roughly 700 donors, treating that subset as a discovery cohort. All discovery cohort repertoires had been generated on a single sequencing platform. Class I and class II HLA loci were covered by the typing at four-digit resolution. Typing coverage differed by locus: A, B, C, DRB1 and DQB1 were typed in about 629-630 donors, DQA1 in 522, DPA1 in approximately 600, and DPB1 in 450 to 490. Five DR-DQ haplotypes were treated as single units for association and clustering because of strong linkage in the cohort. Among 300 to 500 genotyped donors of the cohort, an average of roughly 230,000 unique TCR beta nucleotide sequences was sequenced per donor, of which about 18% were non-productive. On the study overall, not on this receptor specifically: Some 16 rarely observed V segments, including chromosome 9 orphons, were excluded from the earlier analysis of about 600 of the donors because counts were too low. In this cohort, only TCR beta chains were sequenced, and detectable features were limited by the absence of alpha or paired-chain data. A cluster of highly shared sequence variants was judged likely to represent a technical artifact of the sequencing pipeline. CMV serostatus was the only immune exposure information available for the cohort. A later analysis associated about 18,000 TCR beta sequences with specific HLA alleles at a false discovery rate of 0.05. A later analysis found that TCR association rates varied across HLA loci, with DRB1 alleles showing the most associated TCRs and HLA-C alleles the fewest. Assigning TCR associations to individual alleles was difficult when HLA alleles, especially DR and DQ, strongly co-occurred. Most TCR sequences were observed very rarely across donors, whereas some public TCRs were present in many individuals. The study gave a list of more than 150 TCR beta chains associated with cytomegalovirus. In an earlier analysis of 587 of the donors, most TCR beta V segments appeared in productive rearrangements about 90% or about 30% of the time, broadly matching IMGT annotations. The presence/absence analyses assumed that sequencing depth was roughly uniform across donors, and that assumption may not be true. A few of the identified cytomegalovirus-associated TCR beta chains were confirmed in vitro to be specific for cytomegalovirus antigens. According to a later analysis, most CMV-associated TCR beta chains appeared to be HLA-restricted, and the HLA associations seemed to be driven largely by CMV exposure. A later genetic analysis associated a missense DCLRE1C variant with V-gene and J-gene trimming of TCR beta chains, and an independent cohort replicated the association. Linkage disequilibrium might explain the correlated functional status among segregating V segments, but an unknown experimental factor could not be excluded. According to a later genetic analysis, donors in an Asian-associated ancestry cluster had fewer N-insertions in productive TCRs than the approximately 610-donor mean. Because HLA typing was missing for some donors at each locus, association tests included only the typed subset. In a later analysis, HLA-associated TCR beta chains showed more clonal expansion and lower generation probabilities than non-associated chains that were equally common. According to a later analysis, parvovirus B19, influenza, CMV and Epstein-Barr virus appeared linked to several top co-occurrence clusters. The classifier was reported to diagnose cytomegalovirus status with high specificity and sensitivity in both the original and validation cohorts. A further reported finding was that TCR beta sequences accurately predicted the HLA-A and HLA-B alleles for most subjects in the first cohort. It was suggested by the authors that the approach could potentially be generalized to other disease states and immunological phenotypes. Some IMGT-functional V segments, including TRBV6-2 and TRBV6-3, could not be distinguished by the 87-base-pair reads and were therefore excluded.

Library prep was done by the immunoSEQ multiplex PCR assay. For the multiplex PCR, a mixture combining 60 forward primers for TCR Vbeta segments and 13 reverse primers for TCR Jbeta segments was used. Amplification of the CDR3 region of rearranged TCR beta genes was performed with a multiplex PCR assay on genomic DNA. On the Illumina HiSeq System, the amplified TCR beta libraries were sequenced as 87-base-pair reads. Turning to the authors' computational methods: A later analysis counted approximately 76 million unique TCR beta chains across the 700 or so repertoires, and some 11 million of these chains were shared by at least two donors. A nearest-neighbor algorithm error-corrected the raw reads and collapsed the reads into unique sequences, merging closely related sequences to remove PCR and sequencing errors. V, D and J gene segments were assigned by aligning CDR3 sequences to IMGT reference sequences. For a sequence to be retained, a match of at least six nucleotides was required to both a V gene segment and a J gene segment. Rearrangements were classified as productive when the CDR3 lacked stop codons and remained in frame with V and J, and all other rearrangements were classified as non-productive. Following IMGT convention, CDR3 was defined as the stretch from the second conserved V-encoded cysteine to the conserved J-encoded phenylalanine. The earlier analysis of 500 to 600 of the donors excluded sequences that lacked an unambiguous match to a single V gene segment. An earlier analysis of 500 to 600 of the donors classified V segments as functional when productive rearrangements were above 56.7% and as segregating when the standard deviation between donors was above 5%. To diagnose cytomegalovirus status from the catalog of TCR beta chain sequences, a statistical classification framework was built. A later analysis assigned V and J genes by comparing TCR nucleotide sequences with IMGT/GENE-DB human TR gene sequences. The TCRdist pipeline was used in a later analysis to assign CDR3 sequences and most-parsimonious VDJ recombination scenarios. In a later analysis, every TCR beta chain was defined by the combination of its CDR3 amino acid sequence and its V-gene family, and reads without a unique V-gene family were dropped. As a way to deal with suspected cross-contamination and a sequencing artifact, a later analysis dropped hundreds of nucleotide sequences that were highly shared and had low generation probability. A later analysis calculated a clonal expansion index for each public chain from normalized within-repertoire ranks of inferred template counts. In a later analysis, generation probabilities were computed using a VDJ recombination model fitted to out-of-frame rearrangements, and the results were checked against IGoR. Hypergeometric tests were used in a later analysis to score TCR-TCR, TCR-HLA and TCR-CMV co-occurrence, with a repertoire-size bias correction applied to the TCR pairs. To estimate false discovery rates, a later analysis permuted the HLA or CMV assignments 20 times. In a later analysis, co-occurring TCRs were grouped using DBSCAN, with TCRdist sequence similarity added in when clustering inside HLA-allele-positive subsets. Repertoires with fewer than 30,000 or more than 120,000 public chains were left out of co-occurrence clustering, as were four to six repertoires with anomalous nucleotide sharing. TCRdb re-hosts the immuneACCESS table, in-frame sequences only. Its copies lack some clones; in the studies checked, an unresolved V gene accounts for under half of them, and the cause for the rest is not known. V and J calls and clone size follow that table, whereas D and trimming were derived from the DNA. The sample table shows around 140,000 clones, and around nine tenths are seen once. Jointly, the top ten make up 4% to 6.5% of the sample.

In total, roughly 670 healthy bone marrow donors made up the cohort. At the time of sampling, all cohort members were nominally healthy, though unrecorded immune exposures were likely present. The donor tested CMV seronegative and was one of the 352 seronegative cohort members. A peripheral blood sample was provided by each donor, and peripheral blood mononuclear cells were used for TCR beta sequencing. Genomic DNA extraction from the blood cell samples was performed with the Qiagen DNeasy Blood Extraction Kit. The germline V gene encodes CDR1 GTSNPN and CDR2 SVGIG (reference sequence). V has 0 bases trimmed and J has 3 bases trimmed; junction bases matching no gene number 5. Counted from cysteine to phenylalanine, this CDR3 has 15 amino acids. CDR3 DNA only is kept here, 45 bases in frame from base 1.

The rearranged chain carries TRBV30 and TRBJ2-3; 8 of the junction bases match TRBD2. The sample taken for sequencing was PBMCs. The sequence was collected from a woman aged 25-40 years in good health and CMV-seronegative. The sequenced DNA is TGTGCCTGGAGTGTAACGGGGGGGGCGACAGATACGCAGTATTTT. Its coded protein is CAWSVTGGATDTQYF.